This entry describes one T cell receptor (beta chain). This entry belongs to a study of cytomegalovirus exposure and HLA in healthy donors. The PCR made use of 60 Vbeta and 13 Jbeta primers. The data were produced by immunoSEQ multiplex PCR, yet TCRdb's version contains in-frame clones alone and is incomplete. The table includes around 69,000 clones, roughly 67% detected once. This clonotype was sampled from a man aged 40-49 years in good health and CMV-seropositive. What was sequenced was PBMCs.

The CDR3 DNA reads as TGTGCCAGCTCTGTGGTCTGGGGGGTAGATACGCAGTATTTT. It translates to CASSVVWGVDTQYF. The chain joins TRBV6-4 to TRBJ2-3, with D tentatively TRBD2 (6 bases). Deletions cut 8 bases from V and 5 bases from J, with 17 bases between. In germline, CDR1 is MRHNA, CDR2 SNTAGT. This CDR3 contains 14 residues.